The clone carrying this T cell receptor (beta chain) was seen at least ten times. Its antigen is undetermined. These data come from a study of T cells after yellow fever vaccination. General study results and limits: A limited proportion of clonotypes was detected within both the CD4 and CD8 compartments. The secondary response was weaker but peaked faster, day 5 versus 15. The booster saw the reappearance of most primary-vaccination clones (approximately 96% CD4, 88% CD8).

They built TCR cDNA with 5'RACE template switching, a step that put in a universal primer site and UMIs. MiXCR, run by TCRdb on the 5' RACE reads, gives a single entry per CDR3 protein. The table has more than 95,000 distinct CDR3 sequences, 7.2% seen once. This sequence was found in a man in his late teens or twenties who received the YFV17D yellow fever vaccine. This sample comprised CD4+ T cells sorted from PBMCs, obtained approximately 47 days after the first yellow fever vaccination.

The CDR3, as DNA: TGCGCCAGCAGCTCCGGACAGGGGTCCGAGCAGTACGTC. This gives the protein CASSSGQGSEQYV. The genes are TRBV5-1 and TRBJ2-7, with TRBD1 identical over 9 bases. Germline V gene lookup returns CDR1 SGHRS and CDR2 YFSETQ. The CDR3 sequence is 13 residues long. V was clipped by 3 bases and J by 6 bases; unmatched bases: 4.